Below are 14 T cell receptor beta chains sequenced from a single sample in a study of cytomegalovirus exposure and HLA in healthy donors. The PCR used 60 Vbeta and 13 Jbeta primers. This table comes from immunoSEQ multiplex PCR, and its TCRdb copy is limited to in-frame clones, with some not included. The table includes about 69,000 clones, approximately 80% detected once. Sequenced material: PBMCs. The receptor source for this set is a man aged 18 to 29 in good health and CMV-seronegative.

This chain joins TRBV30 and TRBJ1-2, with D possibly TRBD1 on 5 matching bases. This CDR3 has 12 residues. Trimming left V 4 bases short and J 4 bases short, with 10 bases between. From germline, CDR1 is GTSNPN and CDR2 SVGIG (reference sequence). CDR3 in amino acids: CAWNAGSYGYTF. In DNA, the CDR3 is TGTGCCTGGAACGCAGGGTCCTATGGCTACACCTTC.

This clone appeared a few times. J is TRBJ2-7 and V is TRBV6-6; 9 bases are a match to TRBD2. Trimming removed 5 bases from V and 3 bases from J; junction bases left unmatched: 5. Germline V gene sequence: CDR1 MNHNY, CDR2 SVGAGI (reference sequence). The CDR3 is 14 amino acids. CDR3 loop: CASSPPSGDYEQYF. CDR3 DNA sequence: TGTGCCAGCAGTCCCCCTAGCGGGGACTACGAGCAGTACTTC.

There are a few counts of this clone. CDR3 amino acids: CASSLQGNEQYF. The CDR3 DNA is TGTGCCAGCAGTTTACAGGGGAACGAGCAGTACTTC. V usage is TRBV2 and J usage is TRBJ2-7; 7 bases fit TRBD1. Germline values: CDR1 SNHLY, CDR2 FYNNEI. The CDR3 loop spans 12 amino acids. V lost 5 bases and J lost 5; bases outside the gene matches: 3.

This chain connects TRBV14 to TRBJ2-3; 7 bases line up with TRBD1. The germline V gene encodes CDR1 SGHDN and CDR2 FVKESK. The CDR3 loop spans 15 amino acids. V gave up 0 bases and J gave up 9 bases; unmatched junction bases: 9. CDR3 region: CASSQDWATGRTQYF. The CDR3 DNA reads as TGTGCCAGCAGCCAAGATTGGGCGACAGGGCGAACGCAGTATTTT.

CDR3: CASTTGTNNGYTF. CDR3 in DNA: TGTGCCAGTACCACCGGGACAAACAATGGCTACACCTTC. The V call is TRBV19, the J call TRBJ1-2, with TRBD1 as a possible D gene (6 bases). Germline values: CDR1 LNHDA, CDR2 SQIVND (reference sequence). The germline V and J ends were trimmed by 7 bases and 6 bases, with 15 bases remaining between them. The CDR3 sequence is 13 residues long.

This chain uses TRBV6-5 with TRBJ2-5; TRBD2 matches 9 bases. V lost 8 bases, J lost 5 bases, and 12 bases stayed unmatched. Germline CDR1 is MNHEY and CDR2 is SVGAGI. The CDR3 is 15 amino acids. CDR3 loop: CASARGSGGSETQYF. The CDR3 region has the DNA TGTGCCAGCGCTAGGGGGAGCGGGGGGTCGGAGACCCAGTACTTC.

This chain uses TRBV23-1 with TRBJ1-3, with 9 bases identical to TRBD1. TRBV23-1 is an open reading frame, and its role is uncertain. This CDR3 has 16 residues. V shed 0 bases, J shed 5 bases, and the junction held 5 bases outside the gene matches. The CDR3 DNA reads as TGCGCCAGCAGTCAATCGAGGGACAGGGATAGAAACACCATATATTTT. It specifies CASSQSRDRDRNTIYF.

V and J are TRBV19 and TRBJ1-2; 7 bases are shared with TRBD1. The CDR3 spans 13 residues. Germline values: CDR1 LNHDA, CDR2 SQIVND (reference sequence). Trimming at V came to 6 bases and at J to 2 bases, leaving 3 bases not matched to a gene. CDR3 amino acids: CASRDRPNYGYTF. The CDR3 region has the DNA TGTGCCAGTAGGGACAGGCCCAACTATGGCTACACCTTC.

The DNA of the CDR3 is TGTGCTAGTGGTTTGGTAAAAGGAACCGGACAGGGGAAAGAAAAACTGTTTTTT. It codes for CASGLVKGTGQGKEKLFF. The genes are TRBV12-5 and TRBJ1-4, with 9 bases that match TRBD1. The length of the CDR3 is 18 residues. V lost 0 bases and J lost 8; bases outside the gene matches: 13. Germline V lookup: CDR1 LGHNT, CDR2 FRNRAP. Combining the CDR3 with reference TRBV12-5 and TRBJ1-4 gives the whole variable domain DARVTQTPRHKVTEMGQEVTMRCQPILGHNTVFWYRQTMMQGLELLAYFRNRAPLDDSGMPKDRFSAEMPDATLATLKIQPSEPRDSAVYFCASGLVKGTGQGKEKLFFGSGTQLSVL.

This clone was observed a few times. This rearrangement joins TRBV7-3 to TRBJ1-2; D call uncertain. The germline V and J ends were trimmed by 1 base and 4 bases, with 22 bases remaining between them. The CDR3 is 18 amino acids. The germline CDR1 and CDR2 sequences are SGHTA and FQGTGA. The CDR3 protein is CASSLNAGGDGGGYGYTF. For the CDR3, the DNA is TGTGCCAGCAGCTTAAACGCCGGCGGGGATGGCGGTGGCTATGGCTACACCTTC.

The chain couples TRBV7-9 to TRBJ1-2, with TRBD1 as a possible D gene (6 bases). Looked up from germline, CDR1 is SEHNR and CDR2 is FQNEAQ (reference sequence). V was trimmed by 1 base and J by 6 bases, leaving 15 bases between them. The CDR3 has 15 amino acids. DNA for the CDR3: TGTGCCAGCAGCTTAGGGATCCGGGACAAGGATGGCTACACCTTC. It is translated as CASSLGIRDKDGYTF. The whole variable domain, filled in from reference TRBV7-9 and TRBJ1-2, reads DTGVSQNPRHKITKRGQNVTFRCDPISEHNRLYWYRQTLGQGPEFLTYFQNEAQLEKSRLLSDRFSAERPKGSFSTLEIQRTEQGDSAMYLCASSLGIRDKDGYTFGSGTRLTVV.

The chain is built from TRBV10-1 and TRBJ2-1, with 10 bases lining up with TRBD2. Germline loops: CDR1 WNHNN, CDR2 SYGVQD (reference sequence). The CDR3 is 15 residues long. J gave up 10 bases and V 2 bases, and 8 bases lay outside the gene matches. The DNA for the CDR3 is TGCGCCAGCAGTGAGACTAGCGGGACTAAGATGGAGCAGTTCTTC. Residues: CASSETSGTKMEQFF.

This chain uses TRBV4-1 with TRBJ1-4; D is unresolved. CDR1 and CDR2 (germline): MGHRA, YSYEKL. Trimming shortened V by 4 bases and J by 8 bases, and 11 bases separated the two germline ends. CDR3 length: 13 residues. CDR3 loop: CASSLREAEKLFF. The CDR3 region has the DNA TGCGCCAGCAGCCTCCGCGAGGCCGAAAAACTGTTTTTT.

The genes are TRBV5-4 and TRBJ2-5; TRBD2 agrees at 10 bases. CDR1 SGHNT and CDR2 YYREEE come from the germline V gene (reference sequence). CDR3 length: 16 residues. J lost 2 bases, V lost 4 bases, and 8 bases had no gene match. The CDR3 loop is CASSPGVAGGQETQYF. In DNA form, the CDR3 reads TGTGCCAGCAGCCCCGGGGTAGCGGGGGGACAAGAGACCCAGTACTTC. Supplemented by reference TRBV5-4 and TRBJ2-5, the full variable domain reads ETGVTQSPTHLIKTRGQQVTLRCSSQSGHNTVSWYQQALGQGPQFIFQYYREEENGRGNFPPRFSGLQFPNYSSELNVNALELDDSALYLCASSPGVAGGQETQYFGPGTRLLVL.